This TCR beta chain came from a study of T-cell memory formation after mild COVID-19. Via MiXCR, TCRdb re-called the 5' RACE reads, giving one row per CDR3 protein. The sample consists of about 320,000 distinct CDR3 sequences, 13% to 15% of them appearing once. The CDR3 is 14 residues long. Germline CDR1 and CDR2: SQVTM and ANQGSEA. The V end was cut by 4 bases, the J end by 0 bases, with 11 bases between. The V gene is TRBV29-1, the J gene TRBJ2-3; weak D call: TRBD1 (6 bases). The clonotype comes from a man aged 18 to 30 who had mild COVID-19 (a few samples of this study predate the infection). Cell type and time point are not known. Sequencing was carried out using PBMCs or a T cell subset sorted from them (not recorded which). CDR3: CSVVGGSSTDTQYF. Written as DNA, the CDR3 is TGCAGCGTTGTTGGGGGCTCTAGCACAGATACGCAGTATTTT.